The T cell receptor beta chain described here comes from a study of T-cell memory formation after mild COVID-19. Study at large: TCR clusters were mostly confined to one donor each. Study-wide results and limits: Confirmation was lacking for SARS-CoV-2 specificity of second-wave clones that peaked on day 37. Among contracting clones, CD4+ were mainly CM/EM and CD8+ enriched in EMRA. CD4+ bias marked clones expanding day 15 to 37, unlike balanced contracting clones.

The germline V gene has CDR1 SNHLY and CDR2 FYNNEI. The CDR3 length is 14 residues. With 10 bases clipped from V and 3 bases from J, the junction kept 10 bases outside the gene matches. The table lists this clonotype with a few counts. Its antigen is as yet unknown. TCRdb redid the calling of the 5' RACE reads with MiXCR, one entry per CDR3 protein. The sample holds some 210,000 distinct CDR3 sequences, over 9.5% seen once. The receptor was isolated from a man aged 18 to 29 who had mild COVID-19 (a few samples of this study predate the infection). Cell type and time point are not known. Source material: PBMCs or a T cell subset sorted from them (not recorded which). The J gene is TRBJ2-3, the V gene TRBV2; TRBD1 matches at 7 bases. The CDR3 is CANTKDRTTDTQYF. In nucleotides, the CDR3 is TGTGCCAACACCAAGGACAGGACTACAGATACGCAGTATTTT. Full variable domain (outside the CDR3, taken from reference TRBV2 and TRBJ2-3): EPEVTQTPSHQVTQMGQEVILRCVPISNHLYFYWYRQILGQKVEFLVSFYNNEISEKSEIFDDQFSVERPDGSNFTLKIRSTKLEDSAMYFCANTKDRTTDTQYFGPGTRLTVL.